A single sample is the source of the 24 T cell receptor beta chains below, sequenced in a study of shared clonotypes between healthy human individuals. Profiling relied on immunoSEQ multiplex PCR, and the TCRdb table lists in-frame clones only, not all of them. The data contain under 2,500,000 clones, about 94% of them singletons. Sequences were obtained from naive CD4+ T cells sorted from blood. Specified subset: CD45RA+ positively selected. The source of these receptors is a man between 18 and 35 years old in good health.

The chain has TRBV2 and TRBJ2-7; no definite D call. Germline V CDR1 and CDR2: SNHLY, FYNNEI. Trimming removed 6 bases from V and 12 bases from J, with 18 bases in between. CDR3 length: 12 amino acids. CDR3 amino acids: CASRVIPLLWYF. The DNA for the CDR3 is TGTGCCAGCAGAGTGATCCCGCTCTTGTGGTACTTC.

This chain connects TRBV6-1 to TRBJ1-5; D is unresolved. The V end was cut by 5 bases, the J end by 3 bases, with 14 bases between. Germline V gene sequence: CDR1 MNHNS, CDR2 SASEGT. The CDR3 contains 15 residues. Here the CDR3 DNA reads TGTGCCAGCAGTCGTGAGCAGATATACAATCAGCCCCAGCATTTT. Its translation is CASSREQIYNQPQHF.

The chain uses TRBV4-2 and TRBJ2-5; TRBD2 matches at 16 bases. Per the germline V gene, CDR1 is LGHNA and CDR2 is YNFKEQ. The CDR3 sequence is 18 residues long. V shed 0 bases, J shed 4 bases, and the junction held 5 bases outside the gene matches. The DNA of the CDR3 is TGTGCCAGCAGCCAAGATCAAGGGACTAGCGGGAGGGGAGAGACCCAGTACTTC. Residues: CASSQDQGTSGRGETQYF.

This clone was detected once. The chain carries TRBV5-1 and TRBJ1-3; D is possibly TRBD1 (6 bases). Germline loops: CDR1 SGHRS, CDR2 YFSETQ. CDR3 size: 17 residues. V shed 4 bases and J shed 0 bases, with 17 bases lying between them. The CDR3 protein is CASSQADSGNSGNTIYF. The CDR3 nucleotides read TGCGCCAGCAGCCAAGCGGACAGCGGAAACTCTGGAAACACCATATATTTT.

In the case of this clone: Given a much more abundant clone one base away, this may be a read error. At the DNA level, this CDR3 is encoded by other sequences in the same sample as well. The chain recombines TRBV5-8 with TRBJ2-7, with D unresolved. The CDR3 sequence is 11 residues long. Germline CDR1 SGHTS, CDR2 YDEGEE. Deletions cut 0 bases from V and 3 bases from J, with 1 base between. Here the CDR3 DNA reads TGTGCCAGCAGCTTGGTCTACGAGCAGTACTTC. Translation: CASSLVYEQYF.

The CDR3: CASTHEGLGDEKLFF. The DNA of the CDR3 is TGTGCCAGCACCCACGAGGGACTAGGGGATGAAAAACTGTTTTTT. The V gene is TRBV6-1, the J gene TRBJ1-4; D is possibly TRBD1 (5 bases). V lost 7 bases to trimming and J lost 6 bases, with 18 bases between them. Germline-derived CDR1 and CDR2 are MNHNS and SASEGT. This CDR3 has 15 residues.

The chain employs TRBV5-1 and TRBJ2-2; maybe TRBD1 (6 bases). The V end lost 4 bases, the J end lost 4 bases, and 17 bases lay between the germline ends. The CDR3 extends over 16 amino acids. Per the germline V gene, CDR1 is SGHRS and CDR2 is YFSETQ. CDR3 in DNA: TGCGCCAGCAGCCCGGGGACATCGGCTTTCACCGGGGAGCTGTTTTTT. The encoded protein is CASSPGTSAFTGELFF.

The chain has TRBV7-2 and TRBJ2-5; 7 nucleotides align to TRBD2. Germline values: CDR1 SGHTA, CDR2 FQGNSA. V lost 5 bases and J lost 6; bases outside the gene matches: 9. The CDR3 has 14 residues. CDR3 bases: TGTGCCAGCAGCCCCGGGGGGAAGAGCCAGACCCAGTACTTC. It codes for CASSPGGKSQTQYF. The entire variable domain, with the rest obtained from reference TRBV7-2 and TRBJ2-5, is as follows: GAGVSQSPSNKVTEKGKDVELRCDPISGHTALYWYRQSLGQGLEFLIYFQGNSAPDKSGLPSDRFSAERTGGSVSTLTIQRTQQEDSAVYLCASSPGGKSQTQYFGPGTRLLVL.

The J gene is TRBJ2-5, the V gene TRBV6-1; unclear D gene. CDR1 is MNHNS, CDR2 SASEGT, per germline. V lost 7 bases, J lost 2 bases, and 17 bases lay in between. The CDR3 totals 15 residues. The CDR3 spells CASIEAVFLQETQYF. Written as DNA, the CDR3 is TGTGCCAGCATTGAGGCAGTGTTCCTTCAAGAGACCCAGTACTTC.

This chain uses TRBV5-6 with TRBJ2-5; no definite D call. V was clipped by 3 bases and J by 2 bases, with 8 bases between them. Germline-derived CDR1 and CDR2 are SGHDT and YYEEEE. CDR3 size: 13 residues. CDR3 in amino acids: CASSSQFQETQYF. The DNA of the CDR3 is TGTGCCAGCAGCTCACAATTTCAAGAGACCCAGTACTTC.

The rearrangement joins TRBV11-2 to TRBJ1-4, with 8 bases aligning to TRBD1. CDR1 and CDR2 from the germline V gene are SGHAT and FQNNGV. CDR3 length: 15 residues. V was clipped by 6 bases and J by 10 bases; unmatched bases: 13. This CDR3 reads CASSSQGDVGGKLFF. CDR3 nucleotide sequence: TGTGCCAGCAGTTCACAGGGGGACGTAGGTGGAAAACTGTTTTTT.

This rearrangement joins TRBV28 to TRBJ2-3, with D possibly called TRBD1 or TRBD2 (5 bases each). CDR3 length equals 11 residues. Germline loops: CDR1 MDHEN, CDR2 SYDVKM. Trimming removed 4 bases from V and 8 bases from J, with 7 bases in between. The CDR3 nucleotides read TGTGCCAGCAGTTCGAGGGGTACGCAGTATTTT. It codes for CASSSRGTQYF.

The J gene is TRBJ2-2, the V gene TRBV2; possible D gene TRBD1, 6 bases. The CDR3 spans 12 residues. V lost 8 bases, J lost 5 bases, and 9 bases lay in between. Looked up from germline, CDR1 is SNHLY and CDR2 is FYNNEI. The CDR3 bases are TGTGCCAGCGCAACAGGGACCGGGGAGCTGTTTTTT. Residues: CASATGTGELFF.

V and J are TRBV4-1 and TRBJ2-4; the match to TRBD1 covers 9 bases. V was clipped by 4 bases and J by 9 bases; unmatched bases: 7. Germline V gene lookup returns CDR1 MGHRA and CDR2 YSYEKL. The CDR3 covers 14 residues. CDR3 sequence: CASSLRTGESIQYF. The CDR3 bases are TGCGCCAGCAGCCTCAGGACAGGGGAAAGCATTCAGTACTTC.

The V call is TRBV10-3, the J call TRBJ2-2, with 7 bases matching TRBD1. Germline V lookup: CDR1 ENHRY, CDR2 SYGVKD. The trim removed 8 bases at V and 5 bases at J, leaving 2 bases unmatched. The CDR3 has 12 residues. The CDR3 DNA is TGTGCCATCCACAGGGGAACCGGGGAGCTGTTTTTT. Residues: CAIHRGTGELFF.

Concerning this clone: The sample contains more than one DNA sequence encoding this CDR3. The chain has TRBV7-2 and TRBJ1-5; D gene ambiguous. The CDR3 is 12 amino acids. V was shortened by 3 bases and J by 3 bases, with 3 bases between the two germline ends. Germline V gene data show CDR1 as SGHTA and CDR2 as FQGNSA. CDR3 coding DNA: TGTGCCAGCAGCTTGAACAATCAGCCCCAGCATTTT. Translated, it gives CASSLNNQPQHF.

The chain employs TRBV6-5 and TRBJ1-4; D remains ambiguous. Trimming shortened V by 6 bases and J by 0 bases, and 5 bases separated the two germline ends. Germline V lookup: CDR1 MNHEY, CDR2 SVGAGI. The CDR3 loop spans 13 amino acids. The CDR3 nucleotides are TGTGCCAGCAGAGATGCAACTAATGAAAAACTGTTTTTT. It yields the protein CASRDATNEKLFF.

The CDR3 reads CASSEEGLAGGIFETQYF. DNA for the CDR3: TGTGCCAGCAGTGAAGAGGGACTAGCGGGGGGGATATTTGAGACCCAGTACTTC. This rearrangement joins TRBV6-1 to TRBJ2-5, with 16 bases aligning to TRBD2. After removal of 1 base from V and 5 bases from J, the junction contained 7 bases not matched to a gene. The CDR3 contains 18 residues. CDR1 MNHNS and CDR2 SASEGT come from the germline V gene.

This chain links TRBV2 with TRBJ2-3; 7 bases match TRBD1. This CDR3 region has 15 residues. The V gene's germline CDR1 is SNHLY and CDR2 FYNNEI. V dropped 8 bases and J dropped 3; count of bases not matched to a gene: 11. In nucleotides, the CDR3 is TGTGCCAGCTCTGAGTATAGGGGGCTAACAGATACGCAGTATTTT. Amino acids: CASSEYRGLTDTQYF. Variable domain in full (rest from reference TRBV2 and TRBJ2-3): EPEVTQTPSHQVTQMGQEVILRCVPISNHLYFYWYRQILGQKVEFLVSFYNNEISEKSEIFDDQFSVERPDGSNFTLKIRSTKLEDSAMYFCASSEYRGLTDTQYFGPGTRLTVL.

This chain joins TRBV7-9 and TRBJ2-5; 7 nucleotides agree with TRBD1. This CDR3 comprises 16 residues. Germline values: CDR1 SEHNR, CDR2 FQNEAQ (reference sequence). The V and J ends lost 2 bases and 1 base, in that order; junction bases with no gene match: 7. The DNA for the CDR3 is TGTGCCAGCAGCTTATCGTCAGGGGGAACCCAAGAGACCCAGTACTTC. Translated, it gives CASSLSSGGTQETQYF. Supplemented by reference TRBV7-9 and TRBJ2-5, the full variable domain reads DTGVSQNPRHKITKRGQNVTFRCDPISEHNRLYWYRQTLGQGPEFLTYFQNEAQLEKSRLLSDRFSAERPKGSFSTLEIQRTEQGDSAMYLCASSLSSGGTQETQYFGPGTRLLVL.

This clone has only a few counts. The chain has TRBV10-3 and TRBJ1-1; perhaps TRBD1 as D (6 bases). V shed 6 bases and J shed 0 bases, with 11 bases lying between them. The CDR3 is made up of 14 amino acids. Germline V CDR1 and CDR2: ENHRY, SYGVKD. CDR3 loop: CAISGQFMNTEAFF. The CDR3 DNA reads TGTGCCATCAGCGGACAGTTCATGAACACTGAAGCTTTCTTT.

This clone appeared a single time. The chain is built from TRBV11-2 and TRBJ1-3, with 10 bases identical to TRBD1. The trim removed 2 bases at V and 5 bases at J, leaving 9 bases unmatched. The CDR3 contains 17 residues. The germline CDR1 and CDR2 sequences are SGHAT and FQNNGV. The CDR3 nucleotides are TGTGCCAGCAGCTTACTCCACGGACAGGGGGGTAGAAACACCATATATTTT. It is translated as CASSLLHGQGGRNTIYF. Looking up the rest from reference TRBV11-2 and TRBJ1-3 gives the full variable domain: EAGVAQSPRYKIIEKRQSVAFWCNPISGHATLYWYQQILGQGPKLLIQFQNNGVVDDSQLPKDRFSAERLKGVDSTLKIQPAKLEDSAVYLCASSLLHGQGGRNTIYFGEGSWLTVV.

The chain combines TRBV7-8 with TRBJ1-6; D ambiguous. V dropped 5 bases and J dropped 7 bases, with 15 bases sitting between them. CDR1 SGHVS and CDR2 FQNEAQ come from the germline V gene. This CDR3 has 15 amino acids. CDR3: CASSRQEQGNSPLHF. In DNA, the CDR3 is TGTGCCAGCAGCCGGCAGGAGCAAGGGAATTCACCCCTCCACTTT.

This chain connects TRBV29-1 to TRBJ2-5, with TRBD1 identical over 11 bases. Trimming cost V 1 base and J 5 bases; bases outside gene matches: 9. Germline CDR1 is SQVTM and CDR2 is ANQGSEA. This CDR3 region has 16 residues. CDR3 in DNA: TGCAGCGTTGAAGTAGGACAGGGGGCTTTTCGGGAGACCCAGTACTTC. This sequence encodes CSVEVGQGAFRETQYF.